This section outlines one T cell receptor beta chain sequence together with its context. Antigen: not known. One end of the junction is discordant with germline, which a read error may explain. For the second PCR, which ran for roughly 7 to 11 cycles, a sample-barcoded 5' primer and a J-beta primer mix were used. The template-switch adaptor, which had 12 random nucleotides, put a tag on each cDNA molecule. From the 5' RACE reads, TCRdb called clonotypes with MiXCR, one entry per CDR3 protein. This sample has about 940,000 distinct CDR3 sequences, with roughly 48% found just once. The entry originates in a study of blood T cells in healthy people across ages. Overall study findings and caveats: The study found more naive CD4+ cells and higher diversity in long-lived than aged donors.

Germline CDR1 reads SGHTS; CDR2 reads YDEGEE. CDR3 size: 15 residues. Every sample had a minimum of 6 million PBMCs isolated. The receptor comes from a man aged 25 to 45 in good health. The chain is built from TRBV5-8 and TRBJ2-5; 7 positions match TRBD1. Input material: blood. The CDR3 loop is CAGSFRGHVQETQYF. The CDR3 DNA follows: TGTGCCGGCAGTTTTAGGGGGCACGTCCAAGAGACCCAGTACTTC.